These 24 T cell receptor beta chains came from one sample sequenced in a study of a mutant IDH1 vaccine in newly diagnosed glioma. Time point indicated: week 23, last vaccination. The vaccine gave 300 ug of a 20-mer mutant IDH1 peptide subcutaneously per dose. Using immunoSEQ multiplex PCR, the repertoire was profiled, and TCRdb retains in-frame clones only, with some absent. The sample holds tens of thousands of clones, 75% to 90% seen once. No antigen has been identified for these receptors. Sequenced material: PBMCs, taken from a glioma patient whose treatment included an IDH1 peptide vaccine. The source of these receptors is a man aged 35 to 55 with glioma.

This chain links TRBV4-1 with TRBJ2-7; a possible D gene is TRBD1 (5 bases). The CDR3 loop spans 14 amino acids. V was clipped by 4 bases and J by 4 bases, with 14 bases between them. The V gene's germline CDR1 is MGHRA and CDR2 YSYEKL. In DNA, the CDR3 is TGCGCCAGCAGCCCTTCGGGCAGGGTATACGAGCAGTACTTC. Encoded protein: CASSPSGRVYEQYF.

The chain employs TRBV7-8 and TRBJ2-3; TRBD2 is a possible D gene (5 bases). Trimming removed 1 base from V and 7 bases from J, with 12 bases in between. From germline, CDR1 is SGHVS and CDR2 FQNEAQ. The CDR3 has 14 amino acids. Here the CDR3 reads CASSLDVLANTQYF. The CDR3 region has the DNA TGTGCCAGCAGCTTAGATGTGCTAGCAAATACGCAGTATTTT. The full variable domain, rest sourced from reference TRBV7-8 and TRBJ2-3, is GAGVSQSPRYKVAKRGQDVALRCDPISGHVSLFWYQQALGQGPEFLTYFQNEAQLDKSGLPSDRFFAERPEGSVSTLKIQRTQQEDSAVYLCASSLDVLANTQYFGPGTRLTVL.

The CDR3 coding sequence is TGTGCCAGCAGCTTAAAGGAGCAATACGAGCAGTACTTC. It encodes CASSLKEQYEQYF. The chain carries TRBV7-6 and TRBJ2-7; D unresolved. The germline gives CDR1 SGHVS, CDR2 FNYEAQ. V lost 2 bases and J 4 bases, leaving 9 bases between the germline ends. The CDR3 covers 13 residues.

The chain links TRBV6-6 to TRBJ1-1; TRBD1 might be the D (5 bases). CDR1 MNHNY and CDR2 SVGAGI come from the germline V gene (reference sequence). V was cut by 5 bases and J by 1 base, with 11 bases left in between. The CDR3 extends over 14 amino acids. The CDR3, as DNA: TGTGCCAGCAGTCCCACTGGGGGGAACACTGAAGCTTTCTTT. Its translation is CASSPTGGNTEAFF.

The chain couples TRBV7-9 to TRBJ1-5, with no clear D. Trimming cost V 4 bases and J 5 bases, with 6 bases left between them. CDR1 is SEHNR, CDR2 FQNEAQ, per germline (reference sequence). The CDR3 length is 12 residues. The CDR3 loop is CASSSSYQPQHF. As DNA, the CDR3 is TGTGCCAGCAGCTCCTCATATCAGCCCCAGCATTTT. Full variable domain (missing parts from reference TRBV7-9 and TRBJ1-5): DTGVSQNPRHKITKRGQNVTFRCDPISEHNRLYWYRQTLGQGPEFLTYFQNEAQLEKSRLLSDRFSAERPKGSFSTLEIQRTEQGDSAMYLCASSSSYQPQHFGDGTRLSIL.

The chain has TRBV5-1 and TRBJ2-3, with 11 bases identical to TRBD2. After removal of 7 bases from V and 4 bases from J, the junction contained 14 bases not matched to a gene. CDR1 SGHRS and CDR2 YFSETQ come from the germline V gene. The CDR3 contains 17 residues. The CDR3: CASFKDVLAGGPDTQYF. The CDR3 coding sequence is TGCGCCAGCTTCAAAGATGTTCTAGCGGGAGGTCCAGATACGCAGTATTTT.

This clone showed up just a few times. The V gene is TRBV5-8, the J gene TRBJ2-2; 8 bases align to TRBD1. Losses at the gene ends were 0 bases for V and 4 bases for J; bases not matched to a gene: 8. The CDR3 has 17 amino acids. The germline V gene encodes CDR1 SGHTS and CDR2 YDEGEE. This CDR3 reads CASSLVWTGKATGELFF. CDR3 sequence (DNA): TGTGCCAGCAGCTTGGTTTGGACAGGGAAGGCCACCGGGGAGCTGTTTTTT.

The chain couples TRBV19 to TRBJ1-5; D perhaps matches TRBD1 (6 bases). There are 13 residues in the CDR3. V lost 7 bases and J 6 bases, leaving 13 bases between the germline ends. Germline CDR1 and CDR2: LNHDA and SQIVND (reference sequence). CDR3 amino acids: CASTGVGIQPQHF. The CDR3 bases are TGTGCCAGTACAGGGGTCGGTATTCAGCCCCAGCATTTT.

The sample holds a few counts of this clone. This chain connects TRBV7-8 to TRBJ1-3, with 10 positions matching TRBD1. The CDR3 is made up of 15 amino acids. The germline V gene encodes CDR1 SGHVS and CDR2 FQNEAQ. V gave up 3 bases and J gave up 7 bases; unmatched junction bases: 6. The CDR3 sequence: CASSFQTGGRNTIYF. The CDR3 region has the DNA TGTGCCAGCAGCTTTCAGACAGGGGGCCGGAACACCATATATTTT.

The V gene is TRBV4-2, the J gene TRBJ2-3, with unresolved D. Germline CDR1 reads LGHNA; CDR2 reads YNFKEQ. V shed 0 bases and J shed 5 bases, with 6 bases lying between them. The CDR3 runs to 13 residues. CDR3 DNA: TGTGCCAGCAGCCAAGATTGGGGAGATACGCAGTATTTT. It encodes CASSQDWGDTQYF.

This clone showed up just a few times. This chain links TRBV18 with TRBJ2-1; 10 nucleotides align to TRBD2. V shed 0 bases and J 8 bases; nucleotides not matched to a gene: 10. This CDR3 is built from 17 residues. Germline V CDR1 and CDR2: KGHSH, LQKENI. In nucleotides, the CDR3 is TGTGCCAGCTCACCACCATCACTAGCTAGCGGGAGCCATGAGCAGTTCTTC. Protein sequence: CASSPPSLASGSHEQFF.

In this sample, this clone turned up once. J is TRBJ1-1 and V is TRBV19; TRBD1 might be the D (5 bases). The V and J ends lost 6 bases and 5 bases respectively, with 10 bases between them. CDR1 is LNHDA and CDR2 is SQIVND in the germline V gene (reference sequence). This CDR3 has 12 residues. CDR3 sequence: CASRQGGTEAFF. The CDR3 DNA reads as TGTGCCAGTAGGCAGGGAGGGACTGAAGCTTTCTTT.

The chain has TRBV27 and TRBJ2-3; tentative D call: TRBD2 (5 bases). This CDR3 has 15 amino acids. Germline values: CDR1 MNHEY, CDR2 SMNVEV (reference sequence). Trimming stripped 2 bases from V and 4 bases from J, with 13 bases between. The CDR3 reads CASSLLEGAADTQYF. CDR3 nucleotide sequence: TGTGCCAGCAGTTTACTTGAGGGCGCGGCAGATACGCAGTATTTT.

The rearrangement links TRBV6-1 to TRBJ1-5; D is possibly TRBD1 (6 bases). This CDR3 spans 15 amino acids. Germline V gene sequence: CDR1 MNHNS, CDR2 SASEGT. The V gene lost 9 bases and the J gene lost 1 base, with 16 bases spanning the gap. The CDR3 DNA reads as TGTGCCAGTACGAGAGCGGGGGCCAGCAATCAGCCCCAGCATTTT. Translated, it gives CASTRAGASNQPQHF.

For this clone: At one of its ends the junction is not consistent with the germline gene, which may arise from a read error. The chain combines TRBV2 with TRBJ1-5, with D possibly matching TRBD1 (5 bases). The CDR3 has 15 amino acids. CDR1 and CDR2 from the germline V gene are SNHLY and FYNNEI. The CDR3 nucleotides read TGTGCCAGCAGTAAAGCAGGGTTCGGTCTTCAGCCCCAGCATTTT. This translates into CASSKAGFGLQPQHF.

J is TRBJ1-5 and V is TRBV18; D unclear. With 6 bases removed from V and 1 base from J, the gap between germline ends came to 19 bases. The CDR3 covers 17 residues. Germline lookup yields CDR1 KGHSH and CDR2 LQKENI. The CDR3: CASSLVSSRLSNQPQHF. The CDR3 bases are TGTGCCAGCTCCCTAGTATCCTCACGTCTGAGCAATCAGCCCCAGCATTTT. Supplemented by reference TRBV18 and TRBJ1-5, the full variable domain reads NAGVMQNPRHLVRRRGQEARLRCSPMKGHSHVYWYRQLPEEGLKFMVYLQKENIIDESGMPKERFSAEFPKEGPSILRIQQVVRGDSAAYFCASSLVSSRLSNQPQHFGDGTRLSIL.

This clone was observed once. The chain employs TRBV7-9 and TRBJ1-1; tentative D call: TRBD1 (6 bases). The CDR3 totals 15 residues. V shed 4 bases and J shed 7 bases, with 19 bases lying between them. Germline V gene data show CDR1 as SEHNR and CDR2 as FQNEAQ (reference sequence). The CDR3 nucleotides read TGTGCCAGCAGCTCCGGGTCGGGGGGGCAGGGTGAAGCTTTCTTT. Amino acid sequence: CASSSGSGGQGEAFF.

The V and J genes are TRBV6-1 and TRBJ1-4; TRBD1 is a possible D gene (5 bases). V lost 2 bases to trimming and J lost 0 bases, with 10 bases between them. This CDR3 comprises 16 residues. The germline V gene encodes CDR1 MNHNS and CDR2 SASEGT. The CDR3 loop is CASSEFWGATNEKLFF. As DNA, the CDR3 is TGTGCCAGCAGTGAATTTTGGGGGGCAACTAATGAAAAACTGTTTTTT.

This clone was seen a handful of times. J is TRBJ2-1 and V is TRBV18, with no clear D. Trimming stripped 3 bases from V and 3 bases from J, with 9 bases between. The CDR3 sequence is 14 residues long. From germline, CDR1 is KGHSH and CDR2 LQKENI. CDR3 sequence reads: CASSPTERYNEQFF. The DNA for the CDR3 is TGTGCCAGCTCACCGACTGAACGCTACAATGAGCAGTTCTTC.

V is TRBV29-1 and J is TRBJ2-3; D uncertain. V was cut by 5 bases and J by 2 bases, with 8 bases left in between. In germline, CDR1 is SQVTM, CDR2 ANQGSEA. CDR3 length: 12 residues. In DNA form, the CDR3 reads TGCAGCGTTAGGCCGCCCACAGATACGCAGTATTTT. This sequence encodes CSVRPPTDTQYF.

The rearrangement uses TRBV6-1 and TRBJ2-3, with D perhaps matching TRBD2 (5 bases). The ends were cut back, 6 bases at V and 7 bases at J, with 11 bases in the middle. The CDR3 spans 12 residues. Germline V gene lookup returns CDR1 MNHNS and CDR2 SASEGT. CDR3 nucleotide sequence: TGTGCCAGCAGGACCGCCGGGAATACGCAGTATTTT. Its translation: CASRTAGNTQYF.

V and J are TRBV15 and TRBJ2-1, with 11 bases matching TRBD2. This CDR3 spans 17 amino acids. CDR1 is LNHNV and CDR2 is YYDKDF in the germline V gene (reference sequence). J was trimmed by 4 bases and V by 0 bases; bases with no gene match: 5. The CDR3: CATSRDVAGGTYNEQFF. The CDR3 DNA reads TGTGCCACCAGCAGAGATGTAGCGGGAGGGACTTACAATGAGCAGTTCTTC. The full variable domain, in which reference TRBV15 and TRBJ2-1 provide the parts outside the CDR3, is DAMVIQNPRYQVTQFGKPVTLSCSQTLNHNVMYWYQQKSSQAPKLLFHYYDKDFNNEADTPDNFQSRRPNTSFCFLDIRSPGLGDTAMYLCATSRDVAGGTYNEQFFGPGTRLTVL.

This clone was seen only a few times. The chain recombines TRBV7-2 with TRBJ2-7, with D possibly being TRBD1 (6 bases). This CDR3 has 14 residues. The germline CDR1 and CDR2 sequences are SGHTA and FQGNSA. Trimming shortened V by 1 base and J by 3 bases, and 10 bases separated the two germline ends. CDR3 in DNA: TGTGCCAGCAGCTTAGTTATAGGGGGCTACGAGCAGTACTTC. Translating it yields CASSLVIGGYEQYF.

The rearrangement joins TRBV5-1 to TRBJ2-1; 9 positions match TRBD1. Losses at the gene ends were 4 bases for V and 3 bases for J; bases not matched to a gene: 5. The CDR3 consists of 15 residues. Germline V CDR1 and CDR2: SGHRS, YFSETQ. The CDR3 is CASSETGGSYNEQFF. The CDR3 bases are TGCGCCAGCAGCGAGACAGGGGGGAGCTACAATGAGCAGTTCTTC. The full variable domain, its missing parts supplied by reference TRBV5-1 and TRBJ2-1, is KAGVTQTPRYLIKTRGQQVTLSCSPISGHRSVSWYQQTPGQGLQFLFEYFSETQRNKGNFPGRFSGRQFSNSRSEMNVSTLELGDSALYLCASSETGGSYNEQFFGPGTRLTVL.